The 19 T cell receptor beta chains below all came from one sample that was sequenced in a study of CD8 T cells in ankylosing spondylitis. Whole-study findings and limits: Typical of ankylosing spondylitis blood, it appeared, was a TCR beta motif of under 10 highly homologous variants.

TCRdb itself ran the 5' RACE reads through MiXCR, one entry per CDR3 protein. The sample records over 700,000 distinct CDR3 sequences, over 15% being singletons. Their target antigens are unknown. The sequenced sample was blood, either unsorted or a sorted T cell fraction (not recorded which). These receptor sequences come from a male donor with ankylosing spondylitis.

This clonotype has more than one count but fewer than ten. The chain couples TRBV4-1 to TRBJ1-6, with unresolved D. This CDR3 is built from 15 residues. V was clipped by 4 bases and J by 8 bases, with 15 bases between them. CDR1 is MGHRA, CDR2 YSYEKL, per germline. The CDR3 DNA follows: TGCGCCAGCAGCCGTAAGAGTGACGCGGATTCACCCCTCCACTTT. Amino acids: CASSRKSDADSPLHF.

The V and J genes are TRBV5-5 and TRBJ2-1; TRBD2 matches at 13 bases. Germline-derived CDR1 and CDR2 are SGHKS and YYEKEE (reference sequence). J was trimmed by 0 bases and V by 5 bases; bases with no gene match: 8. This CDR3 is 18 amino acids long. The CDR3 DNA reads TGTGCCAGCAGGGTCCCGGGACTAGCGGGGACCTCCTACAATGAGCAGTTCTTC. This translates into CASRVPGLAGTSYNEQFF.

The chain uses TRBV27 and TRBJ1-5, with 7 positions matching TRBD1. The CDR3 extends over 15 amino acids. Trimming took 5 bases from V and 8 from J; bases not matched to a gene: 12. Germline lookup yields CDR1 MNHEY and CDR2 SMNVEV (reference sequence). This CDR3 reads CASSPGTEPVEPQHF. The CDR3 DNA follows: TGTGCCAGCAGTCCCGGGACAGAGCCCGTCGAGCCCCAGCATTTT.

This clonotype turned up a few times. The rearrangement joins TRBV4-2 to TRBJ1-1; D is uncertain. V was trimmed by 6 bases and J by 6 bases, leaving 11 bases between them. The CDR3 spans 12 residues. CDR1 and CDR2 from the germline V gene are LGHNA and YNFKEQ. The CDR3 region has the DNA TGTGCCAGCAGATCCACCCCCGCTGAAGCTTTCTTT. Its protein is CASRSTPAEAFF.

In the case of this clonotype: A read error may be the cause here, since a much bigger clone is one base away. In this CDR3 the conserved last residue, phenylalanine or tryptophan, is missing, so a read error is likely. V usage is TRBV29-1 and J usage is TRBJ1-1; D unclear. The V gene's germline CDR1 is SQVTM and CDR2 ANQGSEA. The CDR3 contains 10 residues. V lost 7 bases to trimming and J lost 1 base, with 4 bases between them. CDR3 DNA: TGCAGCGCTTCGAACACTGAAGCTTTCTCT. Its protein product is CSASNTEAFS.

This clonotype came up a few times. The chain couples TRBV29-1 to TRBJ2-1, with D tentatively TRBD1 (5 bases). Trimming cost V 7 bases and J 7 bases, with 11 bases left between them. CDR1 and CDR2 from the germline V gene are SQVTM and ANQGSEA. The CDR3 is made up of 11 amino acids. DNA of the CDR3: TGCAGCGGGGCCCCAGGGAATGAGCAGTTCTTC. It yields the protein CSGAPGNEQFF.

J is TRBJ1-2 and V is TRBV24-1; maybe TRBD1 (5 bases). Germline CDR1 reads KGHDR; CDR2 reads SFDVKD. V was cut by 9 bases and J by 4 bases, with 17 bases left in between. The CDR3 loop spans 14 amino acids. CDR3 amino acids: CATGAEPVSYGYTF. The DNA of the CDR3 is TGTGCCACCGGGGCCGAACCGGTCAGCTATGGCTACACCTTC.

This chain connects TRBV4-1 to TRBJ2-7; either TRBD1 or TRBD2 may supply D (5 bases each). V was clipped by 1 base and J by 1 base, with 17 bases between them. The CDR3 spans 17 residues. Germline lookup yields CDR1 MGHRA and CDR2 YSYEKL. In nucleotides, the CDR3 is TGCGCCAGCAGCCAAGTTAATCCGGGTTGGGGGTCCTACGAGCAGTACTTC. Amino acids: CASSQVNPGWGSYEQYF.

This clonotype was seen only a few times. The V call is TRBV7-2, the J call TRBJ1-5; 7 bases agree with TRBD1. This CDR3 spans 15 amino acids. Germline loops: CDR1 SGHTA, CDR2 FQGNSA. Trimming cost V 5 bases and J 2 bases; bases outside gene matches: 6. Here the CDR3 reads CASSVTGLGNQPQHF. CDR3 sequence (DNA): TGTGCCAGCAGCGTGACAGGGCTGGGCAATCAGCCCCAGCATTTT.

V and J are TRBV28 and TRBJ2-7; D is possibly TRBD1 (6 bases). V lost 5 bases and J lost 1, with 18 bases in between. Germline V gives CDR1 MDHEN, CDR2 SYDVKM. This CDR3 spans 16 amino acids. Here the CDR3 reads CASSTTGHSYSYEQYF. CDR3 nucleotides: TGTGCCAGCAGTACCACGGGACACTCCTATTCCTACGAGCAGTACTTC.

CDR3 bases: TGTGCCAGCAGCCCCGAAGGACAGGGCTACACTGAAGCTTTCTTT. It yields the protein CASSPEGQGYTEAFF. V is TRBV5-4 and J is TRBJ1-1; 8 bases agree with TRBD1. The length of the CDR3 is 15 residues. Trimming removed 4 bases from V and 3 bases from J; junction bases left unmatched: 8. Germline V gene lookup returns CDR1 SGHNT and CDR2 YYREEE (reference sequence).

The chain employs TRBV20-1 and TRBJ2-7, with TRBD1 matching over 10 bases. J lost 4 bases, V lost 1 base, and 7 bases had no gene match. This CDR3 is 15 amino acids long. Germline V gene lookup returns CDR1 DFQATT and CDR2 SNEGSKA (reference sequence). The CDR3 protein is CSARGDRGARYEQYF. CDR3 in DNA: TGCAGTGCTAGAGGGGACAGGGGTGCAAGGTACGAGCAGTACTTC.

The CDR3 DNA is TGCGCCAGCAGCCAAGCAGGGGGCGGCTCCTACAATGAGCAGTTCTTC. Residues: CASSQAGGGSYNEQFF. This sequence joins TRBV4-1 and TRBJ2-1; 8 bases fit TRBD1. CDR1 and CDR2 from the germline V gene are MGHRA and YSYEKL. V shed 1 base and J 0 bases; nucleotides not matched to a gene: 2. This CDR3 is 16 amino acids long.

V is TRBV5-1 and J is TRBJ1-1; D unclear. Trimming cost V 4 bases and J 1 base, with 8 bases left between them. CDR1 is SGHRS and CDR2 is YFSETQ in the germline V gene. The CDR3 is made up of 13 amino acids. The CDR3 loop is CASSRMENTEAFF. Here the CDR3 DNA reads TGCGCCAGCAGCCGTATGGAGAACACTGAAGCTTTCTTT.

The sample holds a few counts of this clonotype. This sequence joins TRBV5-8 and TRBJ1-4; tentatively, D is TRBD1 (5 bases). From germline, CDR1 is SGHTS and CDR2 YDEGEE. The V end was cut by 1 base, the J end by 7 bases, with 8 bases between. The CDR3 runs to 13 residues. CDR3 bases: TGTGCCAGCAGCTTGCGGGGGGTTGAAAAACTGTTTTTT. Amino acid sequence: CASSLRGVEKLFF.

This clonotype has just a few counts. The chain couples TRBV7-8 to TRBJ2-1, with 13 bases matching TRBD2. CDR3 size: 18 residues. Germline loops: CDR1 SGHVS, CDR2 FQNEAQ. J was trimmed by 1 base and V by 4 bases; bases with no gene match: 7. CDR3 protein: CASSSPGLAGSSYNEQFF. CDR3 sequence (DNA): TGTGCCAGCAGCTCCCCGGGACTAGCGGGATCTTCCTACAATGAGCAGTTCTTC.

The V and J genes are TRBV29-1 and TRBJ2-1; tentative D call: TRBD2 (5 bases). In germline, CDR1 is SQVTM, CDR2 ANQGSEA. The CDR3 is 12 residues long. V was cut by 3 bases and J by 10 bases, with 13 bases left in between. CDR3 sequence reads: CSVDTRIYEQFF. The CDR3 bases are TGCAGCGTTGACACTAGAATCTACGAGCAGTTCTTC.

The V gene is TRBV20-1, the J gene TRBJ2-2, with 9 bases lining up with TRBD2. V lost 4 bases to trimming and J lost 9 bases; unmatched junction nucleotides: 6. The CDR3 is 13 residues long. Per the germline V gene, CDR1 is DFQATT and CDR2 is SNEGSKA (reference sequence). The DNA of the CDR3 is TGCAGTGCTACGGGACTAGCTAACCGGGAGCTGTTTTTT. Protein product: CSATGLANRELFF.

The chain carries TRBV2 and TRBJ2-2; D is unresolved. The V gene lost 7 bases and the J gene lost 7 bases, with 16 bases spanning the gap. The CDR3 is 14 residues long. Germline V gene data show CDR1 as SNHLY and CDR2 as FYNNEI. The CDR3 loop reads CASNPLLGFGELFF. CDR3 nucleotides: TGTGCCAGCAACCCCCTGTTGGGGTTCGGGGAGCTGTTTTTT.